The subject of this entry is one T cell receptor beta chain. Its target is unknown. The V gene end was trimmed by 3 bases and the J gene end by 8 bases; junction bases not matched to a gene: 11. Germline-derived CDR1 and CDR2 are SGHDN and FVKESK. This CDR3 is 17 amino acids long. Only healthy Caucasians were enrolled as donors. This sample was included in a study of identical twins. Study results and caveats: Twin-shared out-of-frame alpha sequences were enriched for low generation probability.

TCRdb re-called the 5' RACE reads through MiXCR, storing one row per CDR3 protein. The sample lists 240,000 or so distinct CDR3 sequences, 10% to 15% occurring once. Separately, the same data were catalogued under a study of yellow fever vaccine responses in identical twins.

This receptor was taken from a woman aged 18 to 35 in good health. The chain employs TRBV14 and TRBJ2-1; TRBD1 agrees at 12 bases. The sequenced sample consisted of memory (CD45RO+) T cells sorted from blood. In DNA form, the CDR3 reads TGTGCCAGCAGCCAGAACTGGCCGGGACAGGGGGCCGATGAGCAGTTCTTC. Its translation is CASSQNWPGQGADEQFF.